The subject of this entry is one T cell receptor beta chain. Germline CDR1 reads DFQATT; CDR2 reads SNEGSKA (reference sequence). V was cut by 0 bases and J by 4 bases, with 7 bases left in between. CDR3 length: 12 amino acids. Reverse transcription of about 0.45 to 1 ug RNA was performed with random hexamers. Coverage of TCR beta CDR3 amplification by immunoSEQ multiplex PCR extended to 54 Vbeta and 13 Jbeta. TCRdb reanalysed the immunoSEQ multiplex PCR reads using MiXCR and keeps one entry per CDR3 protein. The data hold roughly 200,000 distinct CDR3 sequences, with roughly 94% observed a single time. The sample belongs to a study of CD8 T cells in Susac syndrome. TCR beta from blood CD8+ and CD4+ T cells was sequenced. Both CD4+ and CD8+ T cells were negatively isolated, and TEMRA cells underwent FACS enrichment.

This chain links TRBV20-1 with TRBJ2-7; D gene uncertain. Sequencing was done on a sample of CD4+ T cells from PBMCs. This receptor was identified in a human donor in good health. The CDR3 region has the DNA TGCAGTGCTAGAGAACGGATGTACGAGCAGTACGTC. Translation: CSARERMYEQYV.